Each of the 5 T cell receptor beta chains below was sequenced from the same sample in a study of T cell repertoires in cytomegalovirus infection. Their recognized antigens are unknown. TCRdb re-called the reads with MiXCR, one entry per CDR3 protein. The sample includes approximately 730,000 distinct CDR3 sequences, about 27% of them seen just once. Specimen: cultured CD8+ T cells from PBMCs, collected from culture after CMV antigen stimulation. The receptors come from a human donor in good health (CMV status not recorded). Some clones in this sample may be carry-over from other donors' samples.

This clonotype has more than one count but fewer than ten. The V and J genes are TRBV28 and TRBJ2-1; maybe TRBD1 (6 bases). The germline V gene has CDR1 MDHEN and CDR2 SYDVKM. The CDR3 sequence is 14 residues long. The V gene lost 3 bases and the J gene lost 7 bases, with 13 bases spanning the gap. The CDR3 is CASSFSGVGNEQFF. In nucleotides, the CDR3 is TGTGCCAGCAGTTTCTCAGGGGTGGGGAATGAGCAGTTCTTC. Based on the CDR3 plus reference TRBV28 and TRBJ2-1, the full variable domain is DVKVTQSSRYLVKRTGEKVFLECVQDMDHENMFWYRQDPGLGLRLIYFSYDVKMKEKGDIPEGYSVSREKKERFSLILESASTNQTSMYLCASSFSGVGNEQFFGPGTRLTVL.

This clonotype has just a few counts. The CDR3 reads CASSSWRDEETQYF. CDR3 in DNA: TGTGCCAGCAGCTCCTGGAGGGATGAGGAGACCCAGTACTTC. This rearrangement joins TRBV7-4 to TRBJ2-5; TRBD2 might be the D (6 bases). The CDR3 totals 14 residues. With 4 bases removed from V and 5 bases from J, the gap between germline ends came to 14 bases. Germline V gene data show CDR1 as SGHVT and CDR2 as SQSDAQ.

The CDR3: CASSRDVYNEQFF. CDR3 sequence (DNA): TGTGCCAGCAGCCGGGACGTCTACAATGAGCAGTTCTTC. The V and J genes are TRBV11-1 and TRBJ2-1, with D tentatively TRBD1 or TRBD2 (5 bases each). Trimming pared 5 bases from V and 3 bases from J, leaving 8 bases between. Per the germline V gene, CDR1 is SGHAT and CDR2 is FQDESV (reference sequence). This CDR3 is built from 13 residues.

At least ten counts were recorded for this clonotype. The chain links TRBV7-2 to TRBJ1-4; D perhaps matches TRBD1 (5 bases). V gave up 3 bases and J gave up 11 bases, with 16 bases separating them. Germline V gene data show CDR1 as SGHTA and CDR2 as FQGNSA. The CDR3 runs to 14 residues. The CDR3 DNA reads as TGTGCCAGCAGCTTTACAGGCCCCTTGGATAAACTGTTTTTT. This sequence encodes CASSFTGPLDKLFF.

This clonotype was seen only a few times. The V and J genes are TRBV4-1 and TRBJ2-1; a possible D gene is TRBD1 (6 bases). Germline V gene lookup returns CDR1 MGHRA and CDR2 YSYEKL. V lost 5 bases, J lost 9 bases, and 11 bases lay in between. This CDR3 has 12 amino acids. The CDR3: CASSWRGGEQFF. CDR3 DNA sequence: TGCGCCAGCAGCTGGCGAGGGGGTGAGCAGTTCTTC.